The rows below give T cell receptor beta chains drawn from one sample of a study of blood T cells in healthy people across ages. TCRdb used MiXCR to reprocess the 5' RACE reads, holding one entry per CDR3 protein. The sample records 450,000 to 700,000 distinct CDR3 sequences, 27% being singletons. Material: blood. The receptor source for this set is a woman aged 70-85 years in good health. The CDR3 runs from the conserved cysteine through the conserved F or W. Each record gives: D gene, V gene, J gene, clone size, CDR3 protein, CDR3 DNA. The D gene is left open where the match is weak. Not every row has a clone size; where given, it reads once, few, many or a size class.

>.|TRBV7-8|TRBJ2-3|few
CASSPIGPSRGADTQYF
TGTGCCAGCAGCCCCATTGGACCCTCGAGGGGAGCAGATACGCAGTATTTT
>TRBD2|TRBV3-1|TRBJ2-1|.
CASSQRTSTNSYNEQFF
TGTGCCAGCAGCCAACGGACTAGCACAAACTCCTACAATGAGCAGTTCTTC
>.|TRBV12-3/TRBV12-4|TRBJ2-1|.
CASSPFTGSSYNEQFF
TGTGCCAGCAGCCCTTTCACAGGGAGCTCCTACAATGAGCAGTTCTTC
>.|TRBV5-5|TRBJ2-6|few
CASRLGYSGANVLTF
TGTGCCAGCAGACTAGGCTACTCTGGGGCCAACGTCCTGACTTTC
>.|TRBV20-1|TRBJ1-6|.
CSARPGVGNSPLHF
TGCAGTGCTAGACCGGGCGTGGGGAATTCACCCCTCCACTTT
>.|TRBV11-2|TRBJ1-2|few
CASSLEHRSGGYYTF
TGTGCCAGCAGCTTAGAACACAGATCCGGAGGGTACTACACCTTC
>.|TRBV5-6|TRBJ1-1|.
CASLDSHIGNTEAFF
TGTGCCAGCCTAGATTCTCATATAGGGAACACTGAAGCTTTCTTT
>.|TRBV5-1|TRBJ2-3|.
CASSLVQGGDTQYF
TGCGCCAGCAGCTTGGTCCAGGGGGGAGATACGCAGTATTTT
>.|TRBV20-1|TRBJ2-5|.
CSAPGNQETQYF
TGCAGTGCTCCAGGGAATCAAGAGACCCAGTACTTC
>.|TRBV20-1|TRBJ2-4|.
CSASQGPKNIQYF
TGCAGTGCTTCGCAGGGACCTAAAAACATTCAGTACTTC
>.|TRBV11-2|TRBJ2-7|many
CASSILYEQYF
TGTGCCAGCAGCATACTCTACGAGCAGTACTTC
>.|TRBV6-1|TRBJ2-7|few
CASRPGTVNSYEQYF
TGTGCCAGCAGACCCGGGACGGTTAACTCCTACGAGCAGTACTTC
>.|TRBV19|TRBJ2-3|many
CASSIGLAGTGTDTQYF
TGTGCCAGTAGTATAGGGTTAGCAGGTACAGGCACAGATACGCAGTATTTT
>.|TRBV21-1|TRBJ2-7|few
CASSGQPPYEQYF
TGTGCCAGCAGCGGACAGCCCCCCTACGAGCAGTACTTC
>.|TRBV6-1|TRBJ1-1|few
CASKFLGTPEAFF
TGTGCCAGTAAGTTTCTGGGTACCCCCGAGGCTTTCTTT
>TRBD2|TRBV11-2|TRBJ2-1|few
CASSLGASGSYNEQFF
TGTGCCAGCAGCTTAGGGGCTAGCGGCTCCTACAATGAGCAGTTCTTC
>TRBD1|TRBV19|TRBJ1-4|.
CASGPGQGTLRLFF
TGTGCCAGTGGACCGGGACAGGGGACACTCAGACTGTTTTTT
>.|TRBV24-1|TRBJ2-4|few
CATSDWSNPAKNIQYF
TGTGCCACCAGTGATTGGTCCAACCCAGCCAAAAACATTCAGTACTTC
>TRBD2|TRBV7-3|TRBJ2-1|few
CASSQTGTSGWGLYNEQFF
TGTGCCAGCAGCCAGACCGGGACTAGCGGGTGGGGGCTCTACAATGAGCAGTTCTTC
>.|TRBV9|TRBJ2-1|.
CASSALGWLNNEQFF
TGTGCCAGCAGCGCCTTAGGGTGGCTAAACAATGAGCAGTTCTTC
>.|TRBV12-3/TRBV12-4|TRBJ2-5|.
CASSSLLLRETQYF
TGTGCCAGCAGTTCCCTTCTCCTGCGTGAGACCCAGTACTTC
>.|TRBV7-2|TRBJ1-1|few
CASSQRQYTEAFF
TGTGCCAGCAGCCAGCGACAGTACACTGAAGCTTTCTTT
>.|TRBV27|TRBJ1-1|.
CASSLWAGRNTEAFF
TGTGCCAGCAGTTTATGGGCCGGGAGAAACACTGAAGCTTTCTTT
>TRBD1|TRBV7-2|TRBJ1-5|.
CASSLVRGDQPQHF
TGTGCCAGCAGCTTAGTCAGGGGGGATCAGCCCCAGCATTTT
>.|TRBV18|TRBJ1-4|.
CASSPFGPQGTNEKLFF
TGTGCCAGCTCACCCTTCGGGCCCCAAGGGACTAATGAAAAACTGTTTTTT
>TRBD2|TRBV5-1|TRBJ2-3|.
CASSLVPSGGTDTQYF
TGCGCCAGCAGCTTGGTCCCCAGCGGGGGCACAGATACGCAGTATTTT
>TRBD1|TRBV10-2|TRBJ2-7|.
CASRRRQGVYEQYF
TGCGCCAGCAGGCGTAGACAGGGGGTCTACGAGCAGTACTTC
>.|TRBV11-2|TRBJ2-7|.
CASSTKRGLTSEQYF
TGTGCCAGCAGCACCAAGAGGGGACTTACCTCCGAGCAGTACTTC
>TRBD2|TRBV6-5|TRBJ2-5|.
CASSYSLGLVAGVQETQYF
TGTGCCAGCAGTTACTCGTTAGGCCTTGTGGCGGGGGTCCAAGAGACCCAGTACTTC
>.|TRBV6-1|TRBJ2-3|.
CASRVHFTDTQYF
TGTGCCAGCCGTGTGCACTTCACAGATACGCAGTATTTT
>.|TRBV3-1|TRBJ2-1|few
CASSQEVASGQFF
TGTGCCAGCAGCCAAGAAGTCGCGTCAGGGCAGTTCTTC
>TRBD2|TRBV20-1|TRBJ2-1|.
CSALNSGGVYNEQFF
TGCAGTGCTCTTAATAGCGGGGGAGTTTACAATGAGCAGTTCTTC
>TRBD1|TRBV29-1|TRBJ2-3|.
CSVITGTDAYTQYF
TGCAGCGTGATTACCGGGACAGACGCATATACGCAGTATTTT
>TRBD1|TRBV12-3/TRBV12-4|TRBJ1-2|.
CASSPGQGIFHGYTF
TGTGCCAGCAGTCCCGGACAGGGCATATTCCATGGCTACACCTTC
>.|TRBV7-2|TRBJ2-4|.
CASSTRDERNIQYF
TGTGCCAGCAGCACTCGGGACGAAAGAAACATTCAGTACTTC
>.|TRBV4-2|TRBJ1-3|few
CASSQGTGSGNTIYF
TGTGCCAGCAGCCAAGGCACGGGGTCTGGAAACACCATATATTTT
>TRBD2|TRBV12-3/TRBV12-4|TRBJ2-1|few
CASSLSGGAFGEQFF
TGTGCCAGCAGCCTTAGCGGGGGGGCGTTCGGTGAGCAGTTCTTC
>.|TRBV5-1|TRBJ1-2|.
CASSPLENYGYTF
TGCGCCAGCAGCCCCCTTGAGAACTATGGCTACACCTTC